This TCR beta chain stems from a study of beta chain features in type 1 diabetes. Expressed TCRB transcripts got sequenced, as all isolated RNA was reverse transcribed. Method: immunoSEQ multiplex PCR; TCRdb's copy keeps in-frame clones and lacks some. The data show roughly 240,000 clones, about 24% seen once. CDR3 length: 14 residues. The V end lost 3 bases, the J end lost 0 bases, and 11 bases lay between the germline ends. Germline-derived CDR1 and CDR2 are SQVTM and ANQGSEA. To note about this clone: What it binds is unknown.

Study-level results: A moderate, significant TCRB CDR3 shortening appeared in type 1 diabetes across four CD4+ subsets.

The TCR comes from a woman in her twenties or thirties with type 1 diabetes. This rearrangement joins TRBV29-1 to TRBJ1-2, with D tentatively TRBD1 (6 bases). Input material: naive CD4+ T cells from blood. The CDR3: CSVDWTEANYGYTF. The CDR3 DNA is TGCAGCGTTGACTGGACAGAGGCTAACTATGGCTACACCTTC.